The next 13 T cell receptor beta chains were all read from a single sample in a study of blood T cells in healthy people across ages. With a J-beta primer mix and a sample-barcoded 5' primer, a second PCR ran roughly 7 to 11 cycles. TCRdb reprocessed the 5' RACE reads via MiXCR and lists one record per CDR3 protein. The sample records roughly 1.6 million distinct CDR3 sequences, about 35% being singletons. The specimen sequenced was blood. The source of these receptors is a woman aged 25 to 39 in good health.

The V call is TRBV20-1, the J call TRBJ2-3; D might be TRBD1 (6 bases). V was cut by 5 bases and J by 6 bases, with 21 bases left in between. CDR1 is DFQATT and CDR2 is SNEGSKA in the germline V gene (reference sequence). CDR3 length: 15 residues. CDR3 residues: CSAPLQGMDRDTQYF. The CDR3 DNA sequence: TGCAGTGCTCCTCTTCAGGGGATGGATAGGGATACGCAGTATTTT.

The chain uses TRBV15 and TRBJ1-2; unclear D gene. Germline CDR1 and CDR2: LNHNV and YYDKDF (reference sequence). The CDR3 has 15 amino acids. Trimming took off 1 base at V and 2 bases at J, with 11 bases between the two ends. Here the CDR3 DNA reads TGTGCCACCAGCAGAGGTTTCCCCAGCAACTATGGCTACACCTTC. Amino acid sequence: CATSRGFPSNYGYTF.

This clonotype was recorded many times. The V and J genes are TRBV6-2 or TRBV6-3 and TRBJ2-5, with 10 bases identical to TRBD1. The CDR3 contains 16 residues. From germline, CDR1 is MNHEY and CDR2 SVGEGT. The V segment lost 5 bases and the J segment 4 bases; nucleotides outside the gene matches: 10. CDR3 nucleotides: TGTGCCAGCAGTCCCACCGGGACAGGGGATTTAGAGACCCAGTACTTC. Translation: CASSPTGTGDLETQYF.

This clonotype turned up a few times. The chain couples TRBV6-2 or TRBV6-3 to TRBJ2-7; a possible D gene is TRBD1 (5 bases). The CDR3 is 14 amino acids. Germline V gene data show CDR1 as MNHEY and CDR2 as SVGEGT. V was pared by 4 bases and J by 0 bases, with 10 bases between. CDR3 sequence: CASSSTESSYEQYF. The CDR3 coding sequence is TGTGCCAGCAGTTCGACAGAGAGCTCCTACGAGCAGTACTTC.

J is TRBJ1-5 and V is TRBV6-6; perhaps TRBD1 as D (5 bases). Trimming stripped 6 bases from V and 9 bases from J, with 18 bases between. CDR1 is MNHNY, CDR2 SVGAGI, per germline (reference sequence). This CDR3 has 14 amino acids. The CDR3 bases are TGTGCCAGCAGATTCAGTGCAGGGAGACGGCCCCAGCATTTT. Residues: CASRFSAGRRPQHF.

In its sample, this clonotype was seen once. The V gene is TRBV5-1, the J gene TRBJ2-4, with 9 positions matching TRBD2. Trimming at V came to 0 bases and at J to 15 bases, leaving 10 bases not matched to a gene. This CDR3 is 14 amino acids long. Germline V gene lookup returns CDR1 SGHRS and CDR2 YFSETQ. In DNA, the CDR3 is TGCGCCAGCAGCTTGGATCTTAGCGGGGGAGAGCGGTACTTC. The encoded protein is CASSLDLSGGERYF.

In its sample, this clonotype was seen a few times. CDR3 DNA sequence: TGTGCCACCCGAGCGGGGACTAGCAAGGATGAGCAGTTCTTC. This encodes CATRAGTSKDEQFF. V gene TRBV24-1 combines with J gene TRBJ2-1, with 9 nucleotides matching TRBD2. This CDR3 has 14 amino acids. With V trimmed by 9 bases and J by 8 bases, 10 bases remained unmatched. Germline CDR1 and CDR2: KGHDR and SFDVKD.

This clonotype was detected many times. The rearrangement uses TRBV27 and TRBJ2-7; D is possibly TRBD1 or TRBD2 (6 bases each). V was cut by 6 bases and J by 5 bases, with 17 bases left in between. The germline V gene has CDR1 MNHEY and CDR2 SMNVEV (reference sequence). This CDR3 has 14 amino acids. CDR3 DNA sequence: TGTGCCAGCAGACTTACCCCGGAGGGGGACGAGCAGTACTTC. Encoded protein: CASRLTPEGDEQYF.

The rearrangement joins TRBV20-1 to TRBJ2-4; D is unclear. V dropped 6 bases and J dropped 3 bases, with 12 bases sitting between them. Germline values: CDR1 DFQATT, CDR2 SNEGSKA (reference sequence). This CDR3 comprises 13 residues. The CDR3 sequence: CSAIPQDKNIQYF. CDR3 nucleotides: TGCAGTGCCATACCCCAAGACAAAAACATTCAGTACTTC.

This clonotype was observed many times. The rearrangement joins TRBV29-1 to TRBJ2-1; TRBD1 aligns across 11 bases. V gave up 2 bases and J gave up 4 bases; unmatched junction bases: 7. Per germline, CDR1 SQVTM and CDR2 ANQGSEA. CDR3 length: 16 residues. As DNA, the CDR3 is TGCAGCGTTGAAAACCCCGGGACAGGGGGTTACAATGAGCAGTTCTTC. Its translation: CSVENPGTGGYNEQFF.

The V call is TRBV14, the J call TRBJ2-5, with 12 bases aligning to TRBD2. V gave up 5 bases and J gave up 4 bases; unmatched junction bases: 17. Germline V lookup: CDR1 SGHDN, CDR2 FVKESK. This CDR3 is 19 amino acids long. The CDR3 reads CASSNRLGLAGTRLETQYF. For the CDR3, the DNA is TGTGCCAGCAGCAATAGGCTCGGACTAGCGGGAACCCGGTTAGAGACCCAGTACTTC.

A few counts support this clonotype. The gene calls are TRBV7-9 and TRBJ2-5, with a weak D call TRBD1 (6 bases). The V and J ends lost 5 bases and 1 base respectively, with 14 bases between them. CDR1 is SEHNR and CDR2 is FQNEAQ in the germline V gene (reference sequence). The CDR3 has 15 residues. CDR3 region: CASSLTGTLQETQYF. The CDR3 DNA sequence: TGTGCCAGCAGCCTTACCGGGACACTCCAAGAGACCCAGTACTTC.

The chain links TRBV4-2 to TRBJ1-1; D uncertain. Germline-derived CDR1 and CDR2 are LGHNA and YNFKEQ. The CDR3 runs 15 residues. V dropped 4 bases and J dropped 1 base, with 13 bases sitting between them. CDR3 protein: CASSRSIDTNTEAFF. Written as DNA, the CDR3 is TGTGCCAGCAGCCGCTCGATAGATACGAACACTGAAGCTTTCTTT.